This T cell receptor beta chain was sequenced for a study of T cells in Graves' hyperthyroidism and ophthalmopathy. Findings of the study overall: Model predictions of ophthalmopathy came a median about 6.3 months before onset.

TCR beta CDR3 regions were amplified from RNA transcripts. The TCR CDR3 first-round RT-PCR relied on the HTBI primer set. MiXCR, applied by TCRdb to the multiplex PCR reads, yields one record per CDR3 protein. The table lists about 96,000 distinct CDR3 sequences, roughly 49% of them singletons. This clonotype was detected ten times or more. Its antigen remains unknown. V lost 5 bases, J lost 3 bases, and 13 bases lay in between. The CDR3 is 14 amino acids. The germline V gene encodes CDR1 SGHDN and CDR2 FVKESK. Graves' hyperthyroidism is called stable when ophthalmopathy does not progress within 18 months.

Material for sequencing was blood. This rearrangement joins TRBV14 to TRBJ1-2; D unclear. The TCR sequence derives from a woman aged 40 to 50 with Graves' hyperthyroidism. Here the CDR3 DNA reads TGTGCCAGCAGCTTGTGGACTTGGCACTATGGCTACACCTTC. Translation gives CASSLWTWHYGYTF.